The 30 T cell receptor beta chains below come from one sample, sequenced in a study of cytomegalovirus exposure and HLA in healthy donors. Vbeta (60) and Jbeta (13) primers were used in the PCR. The data were produced by immunoSEQ multiplex PCR, yet TCRdb's version contains in-frame clones alone and is incomplete. Among about 98,000 clones listed, roughly 76% were seen once. Sequenced input: PBMCs. The receptors come from a man in his fifties in good health and CMV-seronegative.

V usage is TRBV7-2 and J usage is TRBJ2-1; 7 bases fit TRBD1. The CDR3 loop spans 14 amino acids. V was clipped by 3 bases and J by 7 bases; unmatched bases: 6. Germline V gives CDR1 SGHTA, CDR2 FQGNSA. DNA for the CDR3: TGTGCCAGCAGCTTTCCGACAGGGATGAATGAGCAGTTCTTC. Residues: CASSFPTGMNEQFF. Using reference TRBV7-2 and TRBJ2-1 for the parts outside the CDR3, the full variable domain is GAGVSQSPSNKVTEKGKDVELRCDPISGHTALYWYRQSLGQGLEFLIYFQGNSAPDKSGLPSDRFSAERTGGSVSTLTIQRTQQEDSAVYLCASSFPTGMNEQFFGPGTRLTVL.

The chain links TRBV5-1 to TRBJ2-1, with 7 bases lining up with TRBD2. V lost 2 bases to trimming and J lost 3 bases; unmatched junction nucleotides: 14. The germline CDR1 and CDR2 sequences are SGHRS and YFSETQ. The CDR3 spans 18 residues. CDR3 region: CASSFSQTRGEGYNEQFF. The CDR3 DNA is TGCGCCAGCAGCTTTTCCCAAACCCGGGGGGAAGGCTACAATGAGCAGTTCTTC.

This rearrangement joins TRBV9 to TRBJ2-5; perhaps TRBD1 as D (6 bases). The DNA end is a closer match to TRBJ2-7, so the J assignment may be wrong. The CDR3 sequence is 15 residues long. Germline values: CDR1 SGDLS, CDR2 YYNGEE. The CDR3 sequence: CASSASQGSWDEQYF. DNA of the CDR3: TGTGCCAGCAGCGCCTCACAGGGAAGTTGGGACGAGCAGTACTTC.

This clone was observed a few times. The V call is TRBV11-2, the J call TRBJ2-3, with 7 bases aligning to TRBD2. This CDR3 spans 14 amino acids. Per the germline V gene, CDR1 is SGHAT and CDR2 is FQNNGV. V dropped 5 bases and J dropped 6; count of bases not matched to a gene: 8. The CDR3 DNA reads as TGTGCCAGCAGCATAGGACTAGTGGTCGATACGCAGTATTTT. Amino acids: CASSIGLVVDTQYF.

This clone came up once. The chain employs TRBV11-3 and TRBJ2-3; maybe TRBD2 (6 bases). V lost 3 bases to trimming and J lost 0 bases, with 13 bases between them. CDR3 length: 16 amino acids. CDR1 is SGHNT and CDR2 is YENEEA in the germline V gene. CDR3 loop: CASSLEGESSTDTQYF. The CDR3 nucleotides read TGTGCCAGCAGCTTGGAGGGAGAGTCTAGCACAGATACGCAGTATTTT.

This chain joins TRBV6-1 and TRBJ2-5; D possibly corresponds to TRBD2 (5 bases). Near its end, the DNA agrees better with TRBJ2-7, so the J call may be wrong. Per the germline V gene, CDR1 is MNHNS and CDR2 is SASEGT. The CDR3 contains 17 residues. CDR3: CASSERLSGYLSYEQYF. The CDR3 nucleotides are TGTGCCAGCAGTGAAAGATTATCGGGATACCTCTCCTACGAGCAGTACTTC.

The chain links TRBV5-1 to TRBJ1-1, with TRBD1 identical over 7 bases. This CDR3 spans 15 amino acids. Germline V lookup: CDR1 SGHRS, CDR2 YFSETQ. Trimming at V came to 4 bases and at J to 4 bases, leaving 10 bases not matched to a gene. The CDR3 here is CASSLQTGMATEAFF. CDR3 DNA sequence: TGCGCCAGCAGCCTACAGACAGGGATGGCCACTGAAGCTTTCTTT.

The chain recombines TRBV30 with TRBJ1-4; D might be TRBD1 (6 bases). This CDR3 has 15 amino acids. With 0 bases removed from V and 5 bases from J, the gap between germline ends came to 13 bases. Germline V gene sequence: CDR1 GTSNPN, CDR2 SVGIG (reference sequence). CDR3 sequence: CAWSVPTGGNEKLFF. The CDR3 nucleotides read TGTGCCTGGAGTGTACCGACAGGTGGGAATGAAAAACTGTTTTTT. The whole variable domain, remainder taken from reference TRBV30 and TRBJ1-4, is SQTIHQWPATLVQPVGSPLSLECTVEGTSNPNLYWYRQAAGRGLQLLFYSVGIGQISSEVPQNLSASRPQDRQFILSSKKLLLSDSGFYLCAWSVPTGGNEKLFFGSGTQLSVL.

This clone was found a few times. The genes are TRBV2 and TRBJ1-1; D call uncertain. Germline V gives CDR1 SNHLY, CDR2 FYNNEI. The CDR3 runs to 11 residues. V lost 8 bases and J lost 1, with 5 bases in between. This chain's CDR3 is CASGENTEAFF. CDR3 DNA: TGTGCCAGCGGAGAGAACACTGAAGCTTTCTTT.

This chain uses TRBV9 with TRBJ1-1, with D tentatively TRBD1 (5 bases). Trimming left V 1 base short and J 4 bases short, with 20 bases between. Germline loops: CDR1 SGDLS, CDR2 YYNGEE. The CDR3 has 17 amino acids. In DNA, the CDR3 is TGTGCCAGCAGCGTAAACCCGGATGTGGGGCCGAGCACTGAAGCTTTCTTT. Protein product: CASSVNPDVGPSTEAFF.

V and J are TRBV11-3 and TRBJ2-5, with D unresolved. The CDR3 extends over 13 amino acids. The V and J ends lost 7 bases and 4 bases respectively, with 13 bases between them. The germline CDR1 and CDR2 sequences are SGHNT and YENEEA. The CDR3 DNA sequence: TGTGCCAGCACACCACAGCTGGGAGAGACCCAGTACTTC. Amino acid sequence: CASTPQLGETQYF.

The rearrangement uses TRBV21-1 and TRBJ1-1; TRBD1, the table's D call, lacks a check against the DNA. TRBV21-1 is a recognized pseudogene. This CDR3 is built from 15 residues. The CDR3 bases are TGTGCCAGCAGCAAAAAAAGGGGGCGCGGCACTGAAGCTTTCTTT. It specifies CASSKKRGRGTEAFF.

The CDR3 here is CAISEEVAGETQYF. In DNA, the CDR3 is TGTGCCATCAGTGAGGAGGTAGCGGGAGAGACCCAGTACTTC. V and J are TRBV10-3 and TRBJ2-5, with 7 nucleotides matching TRBD2. The CDR3 length is 14 residues. Losses at the gene ends were 2 bases for V and 4 bases for J; bases not matched to a gene: 4. Germline V gives CDR1 ENHRY, CDR2 SYGVKD.

As regards this clone: Other DNA variants within this sample encode the same CDR3. The rearrangement uses TRBV7-2 and TRBJ1-2; no clear D. Between the trimmed V and J ends, which lost 1 base and 2 bases, there was a span of 11 bases. Germline CDR1 and CDR2: SGHTA and FQGNSA. The CDR3 has 15 residues. In nucleotides, the CDR3 is TGTGCCAGCAGCTTAGTGGGGAGCCCCAACTATGGCTACACCTTC. Protein product: CASSLVGSPNYGYTF.

The V and J genes are TRBV5-1 and TRBJ1-2, with TRBD1 as a possible D gene (6 bases). V shed 4 bases and J shed 3 bases, with 10 bases lying between them. Germline CDR1 SGHRS, CDR2 YFSETQ. The CDR3 is made up of 13 amino acids. For the CDR3, the DNA is TGCGCCAGCAGCCCCCGACAGGACTATGGCTACACCTTC. Protein sequence: CASSPRQDYGYTF.

The gene calls are TRBV10-3 and TRBJ2-1, with D maybe TRBD1 (8 bases). CDR1 and CDR2 from the germline V gene are ENHRY and SYGVKD. V lost 6 bases to trimming and J lost 8 bases, with 17 bases between them. This CDR3 has 14 residues. The CDR3 DNA sequence: TGTGCCATCAGCCAAGATACAGGGGGGGATGAGCAGTTCTTC. Amino acids: CAISQDTGGDEQFF.

J is TRBJ1-4 and V is TRBV21-1. TRBV21-1 is labeled a pseudogene. This CDR3 has 21 amino acids. The chain's CDR3 is CASSKIGPMSEGLSTNEKLFF. The CDR3 DNA is TGTGCCAGCAGCAAAATCGGGCCCATGTCAGAGGGACTTTCAACTAATGAAAAACTGTTTTTT.

The rearrangement joins TRBV5-4 to TRBJ2-5; 7 nucleotides match TRBD2. The CDR3 runs 15 residues. Germline assignment: CDR1 SGHNT and CDR2 YYREEE (reference sequence). V lost 1 base to trimming and J lost 1 base; unmatched junction nucleotides: 4. The CDR3 coding sequence is TGTGCCAGCAGCTTGACGGGGGGAGCCCAAGAGACCCAGTACTTC. Amino acids: CASSLTGGAQETQYF.

This clone occurred once. The V and J genes are TRBV7-9 and TRBJ2-1; D gene uncertain. The CDR3 totals 15 residues. The germline V gene encodes CDR1 SEHNR and CDR2 FQNEAQ (reference sequence). V was clipped by 4 bases and J by 0 bases, with 10 bases between them. For the CDR3, the DNA is TGTGCCAGCAGCTCCGAGTTAAGCTCCTACAATGAGCAGTTCTTC. It encodes CASSSELSSYNEQFF. The full variable domain, in which reference TRBV7-9 and TRBJ2-1 provide the parts outside the CDR3, is DTGVSQNPRHKITKRGQNVTFRCDPISEHNRLYWYRQTLGQGPEFLTYFQNEAQLEKSRLLSDRFSAERPKGSFSTLEIQRTEQGDSAMYLCASSSELSSYNEQFFGPGTRLTVL.

Here the CDR3 reads CASSLYERAQGQNTEAFF. The CDR3 DNA reads TGTGCCAGTAGTTTGTATGAAAGAGCACAGGGACAGAACACTGAAGCTTTCTTT. The V call is TRBV19, the J call TRBJ1-1; TRBD1 might be the D (6 bases). V lost 5 bases and J 1 base, leaving 23 bases between the germline ends. CDR1 and CDR2 (germline): LNHDA, SQIVND (reference sequence). The CDR3 contains 18 residues.

The rearrangement uses TRBV5-4 and TRBJ2-1; 12 bases are shared with TRBD2. CDR3 length: 19 residues. Per the germline V gene, CDR1 is SGHNT and CDR2 is YYREEE (reference sequence). With V trimmed by 0 bases and J by 3 bases, 10 bases remained unmatched. The CDR3 coding sequence is TGTGCCAGCAGCTTGGCCTTCGCTAGCGGGAGGGTCAACTACAATGAGCAGTTCTTC. Translation: CASSLAFASGRVNYNEQFF.

The CDR3 protein is CASSHVWGKVSNQPQHF. DNA of the CDR3: TGCGCCAGCAGCCACGTGTGGGGCAAAGTTAGCAATCAGCCCCAGCATTTT. The chain recombines TRBV4-3 with TRBJ1-5; TRBD1 is a possible D gene (5 bases). Germline values: CDR1 LGHNA, CDR2 YSLEER. The CDR3 loop spans 17 amino acids. Trimming shortened V by 3 bases and J by 0 bases, and 15 bases separated the two germline ends.

CDR3 nucleotides: TGTGCCAGCAGTTTATCTCGGATCTGGGACACTGGCCCACGTCGGGCCCAGCATTTT. Its protein product is CASSLSRIWDTGPRRAQHF. The J gene is TRBJ1-5, the V gene TRBV28, with a tentative D call TRBD1 (6 bases). V was trimmed by 1 base and J by 11 bases, leaving 30 bases between them. This CDR3 contains 19 residues. Germline CDR1 is MDHEN and CDR2 is SYDVKM.

This clone has just a few counts. The chain has TRBV19 and TRBJ2-7; 9 bases are a match to TRBD2. CDR1 and CDR2 (germline): LNHDA, SQIVND (reference sequence). With V trimmed by 5 bases and J by 4 bases, 9 bases remained unmatched. The CDR3 has 15 amino acids. The CDR3 protein is CASSSNSGRRYEQYF. DNA of the CDR3: TGTGCCAGTAGTTCCAATAGCGGGAGACGGTACGAGCAGTACTTC. Using reference TRBV19 and TRBJ2-7 for the parts outside the CDR3, the full variable domain is DGGITQSPKYLFRKEGQNVTLSCEQNLNHDAMYWYRQDPGQGLRLIYYSQIVNDFQKGDIAEGYSVSREKKESFPLTVTSAQKNPTAFYLCASSSNSGRRYEQYFGPGTRLTVT.

The chain uses TRBV5-8 and TRBJ1-1; D is unresolved. The CDR3 is 17 residues long. Trimming shortened V by 2 bases and J by 0 bases, and 17 bases separated the two germline ends. CDR1 and CDR2 (germline): SGHTS, YDEGEE. The chain's CDR3 is CASSLVLTGSLNTEAFF. In nucleotides, the CDR3 is TGTGCCAGCAGCTTAGTGTTAACGGGGTCCTTGAACACTGAAGCTTTCTTT.

This clone was seen a few times. V is TRBV5-1 and J is TRBJ2-7; D might be TRBD2 (6 bases). Trimming shortened V by 2 bases and J by 4 bases, and 13 bases separated the two germline ends. Germline assignment: CDR1 SGHRS and CDR2 YFSETQ. The CDR3 covers 14 residues. CDR3 loop: CASSFGGANYEQYF. CDR3 coding DNA: TGCGCCAGCAGCTTCGGAGGGGCGAATTACGAGCAGTACTTC.

The chain uses TRBV19 and TRBJ2-2; a weak D match, TRBD2 (5 bases). V dropped 3 bases and J dropped 6 bases, with 8 bases sitting between them. Germline V gene lookup returns CDR1 LNHDA and CDR2 SQIVND (reference sequence). This CDR3 contains 13 residues. DNA of the CDR3: TGTGCCAGTAGTATCGAGGGATCCGGGGAGCTGTTTTTT. Encoded protein: CASSIEGSGELFF.

The CDR3 nucleotides are TGCAGCGCCGTGCCCCTCACAGGGGCTACCAATGAGCAGTTCTTC. Translated, it gives CSAVPLTGATNEQFF. The chain couples TRBV29-1 to TRBJ2-1; 7 positions match TRBD1. The V gene's germline CDR1 is SQVTM and CDR2 ANQGSEA. The V gene end was trimmed by 7 bases and the J gene end by 6 bases; junction bases not matched to a gene: 15. This CDR3 is 15 amino acids long.

The genes are TRBV10-3 and TRBJ2-3; possible D gene TRBD1, 6 bases. This CDR3 comprises 13 residues. The V gene lost 6 bases and the J gene lost 1 base, with 8 bases spanning the gap. Germline values: CDR1 ENHRY, CDR2 SYGVKD. The CDR3 is CAIRQGGTDTQYF. The CDR3 DNA follows: TGTGCCATCAGACAGGGTGGCACAGATACGCAGTATTTT.

In its sample, this clone was seen a few times. V gene TRBV28 combines with J gene TRBJ2-7; 7 bases agree with TRBD1. V trimming: 1 base; J trimming: 2 bases; junction bases outside the gene matches: 5. The length of the CDR3 is 15 residues. CDR1 and CDR2 (germline): MDHEN, SYDVKM. CDR3 in DNA: TGTGCCAGCAGTTTATACACAGGGGCGACCTACGAGCAGTACTTC. Its translation: CASSLYTGATYEQYF.